The clone carrying this TCR beta chain has a count of ten or more. Its antigen is currently unknown. The data are from a study of T cells in Graves' hyperthyroidism and ophthalmopathy. The study's findings and limits: Most thyroid clonotypes expanded above 0.001 were also detected in blood.

Absent ophthalmopathy progression within 18 months defined stable Graves' hyperthyroidism. Hyperthyroidism patients were newly diagnosed, had disease duration under 2 months, and were aged 18 to 65 years. Template material for amplifying TCR beta CDR3 regions consisted of RNA transcripts. The HTBI set primed first-round TCR CDR3 RT-PCR. One entry per CDR3 protein results from TCRdb running MiXCR on the multiplex PCR reads. The sample holds some 500,000 distinct CDR3 sequences; over 13% are singletons and the top ten take around a sixth. The sequencing input was blood. The sequence was collected from a woman aged 18-29 years with Graves' hyperthyroidism.

The CDR3 DNA reads as TGCAGTGCTAGAACCAGGGGACCAAATCAGCCCCAGCATTTT. This translates into CSARTRGPNQPQHF. V usage is TRBV20-1 and J usage is TRBJ1-5; TRBD1 is a possible D gene (6 bases). Trimming removed 2 bases at V and 4 bases at J, with 12 bases between. The CDR3 consists of 14 residues. Germline CDR1 reads DFQATT; CDR2 reads SNEGSKA (reference sequence).